This T cell receptor beta chain was identified in a study of cytomegalovirus exposure and HLA in healthy donors. V was cut by 5 bases and J by 2 bases, with 21 bases left in between. Germline CDR1 is GTSNPN and CDR2 is SVGIG (reference sequence). CDR3 length equals 16 residues. The PCR used 60 Vbeta and 13 Jbeta primers. Sequencing used immunoSEQ multiplex PCR; TCRdb keeps in-frame clones, though not all of them. The sample yields approximately 22,000 clones, over 65% seen once. This clone has a handful of counts. Its antigen remains unidentified. General study findings and limits: Presence/absence analysis assumed near-uniform sequencing depth across donors.

The sequencing sample was made of PBMCs. The genes are TRBV30 and TRBJ1-1; D is perhaps TRBD1 (5 bases). This sequence was found in a man in his 60s in good health and CMV-seronegative. CDR3 DNA: TGTGCCTGGCAAATACCATTGGGGCGGTCAAACACTGAAGCTTTCTTT. It codes for CAWQIPLGRSNTEAFF.